This TCR beta chain stems from a study of T cell responses to AZD1222 COVID-19 vaccine (dated by TCRdb to the early 2020s). Study-level background: AZD1222 recipients given second doses at about 4 weeks or at about 12 weeks were pooled, since spike-specific TCR depth and breadth were not found to differ between the two schedules. A total of around 240 trial participants underwent TCR sequencing, of whom around 200 received two doses of AZD1222 and some 26 received two doses of the MenACWY control vaccine. Trial participants were enrolled by age into 18-55, 56-69 and 70-plus year subgroups, with about 150, 27 and 61 TCR-sequenced participants respectively.

The CDR3 regions of human TCRbeta chains were subjected to immunosequencing. In the authors' own workflow: TCRs in the repertoires were compared against a reference library of SARS-CoV-2-specific TCRs that had been generated with the MIRA antigen-specificity platform. Breadth meant the fraction of unique TCRs that were SARS-CoV-2-associated, whereas depth meant the fraction of total T cells that were SARS-CoV-2-associated. Using the MIRA data, each spike-specific TCR was mapped to the spike region that the TCR reacts to and placed in a CD4 or CD8 class. Log10-transformed breadth and depth values were compared by one-way ANOVA with Sidak's multiple comparisons tests. This is the immuneACCESS table as TCRdb keeps it, with only in-frame sequences that have V and J called. A part of the clones is gone; compared with another copy, unresolved V genes explain less than half, and the rest is unexplained. Clone size and the V and J calls come from that table; the DNA yielded D and trimming. The sample table records 200,000 or so clones; 70% to 90% of these occur just once. Clones ranked in the top ten supply roughly 8% of the sample.

Results and caveats for the whole study, not just this receptor: Vaccine-associated CD4 TCRs spanned the whole spike protein, with dominant responses in regions 160-218 and 743-854. A significant rise in spike-specific TCR breadth and depth was observed after two AZD1222 doses relative to day 0 and relative to MenACWY recipients. No day 14 peak-response samples were available, so repertoires were characterized only after the peak T cell response. Reportedly, close to half of the unique spike-specific TCRs recognized epitopes lying outside the regions that are mutated in the B.1.351 and B.1.1.7 variants. Conclusions about previously exposed vaccinees were limited because only six or seven AZD1222 recipients were SARS-CoV-2 seropositive at baseline. In the small 56-69-year group, the increase in depth fell short of significance, most likely because of low power. Participants were mostly white British and included more females than males, and it was suggested by the authors that clonal diversity may have been underestimated.

With respect to this clone: Its cognate antigen has yet to be identified. Base qualities were left out, and no much larger clone turns up one base away.

Relative to germline, V is 3 bases shorter and J is 2 bases shorter, with 17 bases between their ends. Measured from the cysteine to the phenylalanine, the CDR3 is 16 residues long. Of all the DNA, just the CDR3 is kept, 48 bases in frame from base 1. The germline V gene encodes CDR1 GTSNPN and CDR2 SVGIG (reference sequence). What the time point label conveys for this sample: baseline before first vaccination. Samples from vaccinated people were obtained from the UK trials COV001 and COV002, which included a single-blind randomized controlled phase 2/3 trial of AZD1222 (ChAdOx1 nCoV-19) in healthy adults. Trial participant PBMC samples were collected at day 0 and day 28 after the second dose for TCRbeta chain sequencing.

The sequences come from peripheral blood, collected on day 0 of AZD1222 vaccination. The TCR comes from an adult in good health. The chain was built from TRBV30 and TRBJ1-3; TRBD1 could be the D gene, as 5 bases match. The CDR3 reads as follows: CAWRNYVGGPGNTIYF. The DNA reads as follows: TGTGCCTGGAGGAATTATGTCGGGGGTCCTGGAAACACCATATATTTT.